Listed here are 20 T cell receptor beta chains from one sample, sequenced in a study of cytomegalovirus exposure and HLA in healthy donors. The PCR used 60 Vbeta and 13 Jbeta primers. Libraries were prepared by immunoSEQ multiplex PCR; TCRdb keeps only in-frame clonotypes and omits some of them. Among under 150,000 clones listed, roughly 82% were seen once. The specimen sequenced was PBMCs. The receptors shown here come from a male donor in good health and CMV-seropositive.

This chain joins TRBV11-2 and TRBJ2-7; possibly TRBD2 for D (6 bases). Trimming took 5 bases from V and 3 from J, leaving 17 bases between them. Germline V gives CDR1 SGHAT, CDR2 FQNNGV. The CDR3 totals 15 residues. CDR3 nucleotide sequence: TGTGCCAGCAGCGCGATAGCGGAGGTGAACTACGAGCAGTACTTC. Translated, it gives CASSAIAEVNYEQYF.

The V call is TRBV19, the J call TRBJ2-6, with TRBD1 identical over 8 bases. Germline CDR1 reads LNHDA; CDR2 reads SQIVND (reference sequence). Trimming cost V 4 bases and J 0 bases; bases outside gene matches: 8. This CDR3 has 18 amino acids. As DNA, the CDR3 is TGTGCCAGTAGTACCGACAGGGGAAGCTACTCTGGGGCCAACGTCCTGACTTTC. Translating it yields CASSTDRGSYSGANVLTF.

This clone was found once. The rearrangement joins TRBV11-2 to TRBJ1-1; TRBD1 matches at 8 bases. CDR1 SGHAT and CDR2 FQNNGV come from the germline V gene. This CDR3 contains 16 residues. V dropped 4 bases and J dropped 5; count of bases not matched to a gene: 12. CDR3 amino acids: CASSSTSPGGRTEAFF. The CDR3 DNA reads TGTGCCAGCAGCTCTACGTCCCCAGGGGGCCGGACTGAAGCTTTCTTT.

The chain couples TRBV9 to TRBJ2-3, with a possible D match to TRBD2 (5 bases). The CDR3 is made up of 14 amino acids. Germline values: CDR1 SGDLS, CDR2 YYNGEE. Deletions cut 0 bases from V and 4 bases from J, with 9 bases between. The CDR3 DNA reads as TGTGCCAGCAGCGTAGACCCACTAGCAGATACGCAGTATTTT. This codes for CASSVDPLADTQYF.

The J gene is TRBJ2-7, the V gene TRBV28; possible D gene TRBD2, 6 bases. The CDR3 sequence is 13 residues long. Trimming took off 8 bases at V and 6 bases at J, with 17 bases between the two ends. Germline values: CDR1 MDHEN, CDR2 SYDVKM. This CDR3 is CASLWRGAGEQYF. The DNA of the CDR3 is TGTGCCAGCCTTTGGCGGGGTGCAGGCGAGCAGTACTTC.

The chain combines TRBV9 with TRBJ2-1; weak D call: TRBD1 (5 bases). The V end lost 0 bases, the J end lost 9 bases, and 7 bases lay between the germline ends. The germline gives CDR1 SGDLS, CDR2 YYNGEE. This CDR3 comprises 12 residues. The CDR3 DNA follows: TGTGCCAGCAGCGTAGTAAGGGGTGAGCAGTTCTTC. It translates to CASSVVRGEQFF. The full variable domain, with the rest looked up from reference TRBV9 and TRBJ2-1, is DSGVTQTPKHLITATGQRVTLRCSPRSGDLSVYWYQQSLDQGLQFLIQYYNGEERAKGNILERFSAQQFPDLHSELNLSSLELGDSALYFCASSVVRGEQFFGPGTRLTVL.

The J gene is TRBJ2-7, the V gene TRBV4-3; 9 bases map to TRBD2. Germline V gene data show CDR1 as LGHNA and CDR2 as YSLEER. The CDR3 has 15 residues. V lost 4 bases to trimming and J lost 2 bases; unmatched junction nucleotides: 6. CDR3 region: CASSPTSGSAYEQYF. The CDR3 DNA is TGCGCCAGCAGCCCGACTAGCGGTTCCGCCTACGAGCAGTACTTC.

The J gene is TRBJ2-7, the V gene TRBV5-4, with 7 bases fitting TRBD2. The CDR3 runs to 16 residues. Trimming cost V 4 bases and J 2 bases; bases outside gene matches: 12. The germline V gene has CDR1 SGHNT and CDR2 YYREEE (reference sequence). This chain's CDR3 is CASSRWGGMGTYEQYF. The CDR3, as DNA: TGTGCCAGCAGCCGGTGGGGGGGGATGGGAACCTACGAGCAGTACTTC.

The V gene is TRBV19, the J gene TRBJ2-3, with 7 bases fitting TRBD1. This CDR3 comprises 13 residues. With 9 bases clipped from V and 6 bases from J, the junction kept 9 bases outside the gene matches. In germline, CDR1 is LNHDA, CDR2 SQIVND (reference sequence). The CDR3 loop is CASKDRSGDTQYF. CDR3 in DNA: TGTGCCAGCAAGGACAGGTCCGGGGATACGCAGTATTTT.

The sample holds a few counts of this clone. The V and J genes are TRBV14 and TRBJ2-3; tentatively, D is TRBD2 (5 bases). V was shortened by 4 bases and J by 2 bases, with 13 bases between the two germline ends. The CDR3 contains 15 residues. Looked up from germline, CDR1 is SGHDN and CDR2 is FVKESK. Here the CDR3 reads CASSRGVTTTDTQYF. In DNA form, the CDR3 reads TGTGCCAGCAGCCGCGGAGTGACTACCACAGATACGCAGTATTTT.

This clone was seen a single time. The V call is TRBV2, the J call TRBJ2-7, with 16 bases lining up with TRBD2. With V trimmed by 7 bases and J by 6 bases, 6 bases remained unmatched. Germline values: CDR1 SNHLY, CDR2 FYNNEI. The CDR3 covers 15 residues. Here the CDR3 DNA reads TGTGCCAGCACGGGACTAGCGGGAGGGCCTTCCGAGCAGTACTTC. Amino acids: CASTGLAGGPSEQYF.

The V call is TRBV4-3, the J call TRBJ2-1; 8 bases align to TRBD2. CDR1 is LGHNA and CDR2 is YSLEER in the germline V gene. V dropped 4 bases and J dropped 7; count of bases not matched to a gene: 18. The CDR3 is made up of 18 amino acids. The chain's CDR3 is CASSRQFRAAGAPNEQFF. The CDR3 bases are TGCGCCAGCAGCCGCCAGTTCAGGGCAGCGGGGGCCCCTAATGAGCAGTTCTTC.

In this sample, this clone turned up once. The chain combines TRBV6-4 with TRBJ2-1; tentatively, D is TRBD2 (6 bases). Germline CDR1 and CDR2: MRHNA and SNTAGT. The CDR3 sequence is 15 residues long. Deletions cut 0 bases from V and 6 bases from J, with 12 bases between. The CDR3 bases are TGTGCCAGCAGTGACTCGAGTCGGGAGAGCAATGAGCAGTTCTTC. This gives the protein CASSDSSRESNEQFF.

The V call is TRBV6-1, the J call TRBJ2-5; 7 bases are shared with TRBD2. The junction had 12 bases not matched to a gene; V was cut back by 7 bases and J by 7 bases. Germline V CDR1 and CDR2: MNHNS, SASEGT. The CDR3 spans 14 residues. The CDR3 is CASIPGRPGGTQYF. The CDR3 bases are TGTGCCAGCATCCCCGGACGACCGGGAGGGACCCAGTACTTC.

The rearrangement joins TRBV1 to TRBJ2-2; the DNA was not used to check the table's D call, TRBD2. TRBV1 is a pseudogene segment. This CDR3 spans 14 amino acids. This CDR3 reads CTSIKVRNTGELFF. Here the CDR3 DNA reads TGCACCAGCATAAAAGTGCGGAACACCGGGGAGCTGTTTTTT.

The chain carries TRBV27 and TRBJ2-7; TRBD1 matches 8 bases. V gave up 3 bases and J gave up 6 bases; unmatched junction bases: 4. The length of the CDR3 is 13 residues. Looked up from germline, CDR1 is MNHEY and CDR2 is SMNVEV (reference sequence). Here the CDR3 reads CASSLGRGPEQYF. CDR3 bases: TGTGCCAGCAGTTTGGGCAGGGGGCCCGAGCAGTACTTC.

This sequence joins TRBV30 and TRBJ2-1, with D perhaps TRBD2 (5 bases). The V end was cut by 2 bases, the J end by 8 bases, with 10 bases between. The germline gives CDR1 GTSNPN, CDR2 SVGIG (reference sequence). The CDR3 runs to 12 residues. CDR3 DNA sequence: TGTGCCTGGAGTCCCCTCGGGGATGAGCAGTTCTTC. As protein: CAWSPLGDEQFF.

This clone was seen a handful of times. The rearrangement uses TRBV2 and TRBJ2-5; D uncertain. CDR1 and CDR2 from the germline V gene are SNHLY and FYNNEI. The CDR3 extends over 13 amino acids. Trimming took off 2 bases at V and 5 bases at J, with 9 bases between the two ends. The CDR3 nucleotides are TGTGCCAGCAGTGAACAACTGTTTGAGACCCAGTACTTC. This codes for CASSEQLFETQYF.

The chain uses TRBV5-6 and TRBJ1-6; a possible D gene is TRBD1 (6 bases). With 4 bases removed from V and 7 bases from J, the gap between germline ends came to 18 bases. The CDR3 covers 16 residues. The V gene's germline CDR1 is SGHDT and CDR2 YYEEEE. This CDR3 reads CASSTQGGMRNSPLHF. The CDR3 bases are TGTGCCAGCAGCACGCAAGGGGGAATGAGAAATTCACCCCTCCACTTT.

This clone was found a few times. The J gene is TRBJ2-5, the V gene TRBV5-1, with D tentatively TRBD1 (5 bases). CDR1 is SGHRS and CDR2 is YFSETQ in the germline V gene. This CDR3 has 15 residues. Trimming took off 0 bases at V and 5 bases at J, with 14 bases between the two ends. The CDR3 nucleotides are TGCGCCAGCAGCTTGGAGGGCAGGGCCCCCGAGACCCAGTACTTC. This encodes CASSLEGRAPETQYF. The variable domain in full, completed from reference TRBV5-1 and TRBJ2-5, reads KAGVTQTPRYLIKTRGQQVTLSCSPISGHRSVSWYQQTPGQGLQFLFEYFSETQRNKGNFPGRFSGRQFSNSRSEMNVSTLELGDSALYLCASSLEGRAPETQYFGPGTRLLVL.